The 27 T cell receptor beta chains below were found in one sample sequenced in a study of T cells in Graves' hyperthyroidism and ophthalmopathy. From RNA transcripts, TCR beta CDR3 regions were amplified. RT-PCR in the first round (using the HTBI primer set) targeted the TCR CDR3. A single record per CDR3 protein comes from TCRdb applying MiXCR to the multiplex PCR reads. The sample lists some 620,000 distinct CDR3 sequences, roughly 15% occurring once. Source material: blood. Receptor source: a woman aged 25 to 39 with Graves' hyperthyroidism.

This chain links TRBV3-1 with TRBJ1-6, with D unclear. The CDR3 is made up of 16 amino acids. Germline CDR1 reads LGHDT; CDR2 reads YNNKEL (reference sequence). V was clipped by 1 base and J by 8 bases, with 15 bases between them. The CDR3: CASSQAVGSRHSPLHF. As DNA, the CDR3 is TGTGCCAGCAGCCAAGCAGTCGGGAGTAGGCATTCACCCCTCCACTTT.

This clonotype showed up just a few times. The chain uses TRBV12-3 or TRBV12-4 and TRBJ2-1; a weak D match, TRBD2 (5 bases). The CDR3 length is 16 residues. Trimming removed 6 bases at V and 0 bases at J, with 15 bases between. This CDR3 reads CASSIVPGSSYNEQFF. As DNA, the CDR3 is TGTGCCAGCAGCATCGTTCCGGGGAGCTCCTACAATGAGCAGTTCTTC.

The sample holds many counts of this clonotype. The rearrangement links TRBV11-2 to TRBJ2-7, with 9 bases identical to TRBD2. The J segment lost 5 bases and the V segment lost 5 bases, leaving 13 bases of the junction unmatched. The V gene's germline CDR1 is SGHAT and CDR2 FQNNGV. The CDR3 runs 16 residues. CDR3 coding DNA: TGTGCCAGCAGCCCCCGATATGGCGGGAGGGCCCACGAGCAGTACTTC. Its translation is CASSPRYGGRAHEQYF.

This clonotype was picked up many times. As DNA, the CDR3 is TGTGCCACCAGGGCTGGGACGGAGAACACTGAAGCTTTCTTT. Amino acid sequence: CATRAGTENTEAFF. This chain links TRBV24-1 with TRBJ1-1, with a tentative D call TRBD1 (5 bases). With 7 bases removed from V and 1 base from J, the gap between germline ends came to 12 bases. This CDR3 has 14 residues. Germline V gene sequence: CDR1 KGHDR, CDR2 SFDVKD.

Ten or more counts support this clonotype. V usage is TRBV7-3 and J usage is TRBJ2-5; 7 positions match TRBD2. Germline V CDR1 and CDR2: SGHTA, FQGTGA. The CDR3 has 16 residues. The J segment lost 5 bases and the V segment lost 5 bases, leaving 14 bases of the junction unmatched. CDR3 sequence (DNA): TGTGCCAGCAGCCGCGGCTTAGAGGGAGGGCGGGAGACCCAGTACTTC. Its translation: CASSRGLEGGRETQYF.

The sample holds a few counts of this clonotype. The rearrangement joins TRBV30 to TRBJ2-3, with D tentatively TRBD1 (6 bases). CDR3 size: 15 residues. Trimming pared 1 base from V and 0 bases from J, leaving 11 bases between. Per germline, CDR1 GTSNPN and CDR2 SVGIG (reference sequence). CDR3 loop: CAWSGWGPSTDTQYF. The CDR3 DNA is TGTGCCTGGAGTGGATGGGGGCCTAGCACAGATACGCAGTATTTT.

Remarks on this clonotype: This could be a read error, since a much larger clone is one nucleotide away. This sequence joins TRBV29-1 and TRBJ2-2, with 14 nucleotides matching TRBD2. CDR1 and CDR2 (germline): SQVTM, ANQGSEA. The CDR3 has 15 amino acids. DNA for the CDR3: TGCAGCGCGAGACTAGCGGGAGGGCCCAGCGGGGAGCTGTCTTTT. Translating it yields CSARLAGGPSGELSF.

This clonotype was detected a few times. The chain employs TRBV27 and TRBJ1-4; 7 nucleotides line up with TRBD1. This CDR3 contains 13 residues. Trimming took 6 bases from V and 8 from J; bases not matched to a gene: 6. Germline CDR1 is MNHEY and CDR2 is SMNVEV (reference sequence). The CDR3 reads CASRGGYIEKLFF. DNA of the CDR3: TGTGCCAGCAGAGGGGGCTATATCGAAAAACTGTTTTTT.

The chain recombines TRBV6-1 with TRBJ2-2; TRBD1 matches at 8 bases. CDR3 length: 15 amino acids. Germline V lookup: CDR1 MNHNS, CDR2 SASEGT. With V trimmed by 6 bases and J by 4 bases, 7 bases remained unmatched. The CDR3 is CASSRQGFGTGELFF. Written as DNA, the CDR3 is TGTGCCAGCAGCCGACAGGGGTTCGGCACCGGGGAGCTGTTTTTT.

This clonotype was observed at least ten times. The chain is built from TRBV28 and TRBJ2-1, with 7 bases matching TRBD2. With V trimmed by 5 bases and J by 0 bases, 4 bases remained unmatched. CDR3 size: 15 residues. Germline V gives CDR1 MDHEN, CDR2 SYDVKM. The CDR3 protein is CASSGAGTSYNEQFF. The CDR3 DNA reads as TGTGCCAGCAGTGGAGCGGGAACCTCCTACAATGAGCAGTTCTTC.

This clonotype was recorded a few times. V is TRBV18 and J is TRBJ2-5; TRBD1 is a possible D gene (6 bases). In germline, CDR1 is KGHSH, CDR2 LQKENI. V was clipped by 3 bases and J by 1 base, with 12 bases between them. The CDR3 extends over 15 amino acids. In DNA, the CDR3 is TGTGCCAGCTCACCCAAAACAGGGCTCCAAGAGACCCAGTACTTC. As protein: CASSPKTGLQETQYF. Drawing the rest from reference TRBV18 and TRBJ2-5, the complete variable domain is NAGVMQNPRHLVRRRGQEARLRCSPMKGHSHVYWYRQLPEEGLKFMVYLQKENIIDESGMPKERFSAEFPKEGPSILRIQQVVRGDSAAYFCASSPKTGLQETQYFGPGTRLLVL.

The table lists this clonotype with many counts. The chain uses TRBV3-1 and TRBJ2-3; 11 bases fit TRBD2. CDR1 is LGHDT, CDR2 YNNKEL, per germline (reference sequence). V shed 2 bases, J shed 4 bases, and the junction held 5 bases outside the gene matches. The CDR3 is 16 amino acids. CDR3 region: CASSQLAGGNADTQYF. The CDR3, as DNA: TGTGCCAGCAGCCAATTAGCGGGAGGGAACGCAGATACGCAGTATTTT.

This clonotype has at least ten counts. J is TRBJ1-6 and V is TRBV30, with D hard to call. Trimming stripped 0 bases from V and 9 bases from J, with 6 bases between. This CDR3 comprises 12 residues. The germline V gene has CDR1 GTSNPN and CDR2 SVGIG (reference sequence). The CDR3 DNA follows: TGTGCCTGGAGTGTCGCGGGTTCACCCCTCCACTTT. Translation: CAWSVAGSPLHF. Combining the CDR3 with reference TRBV30 and TRBJ1-6 gives the whole variable domain SQTIHQWPATLVQPVGSPLSLECTVEGTSNPNLYWYRQAAGRGLQLLFYSVGIGQISSEVPQNLSASRPQDRQFILSSKKLLLSDSGFYLCAWSVAGSPLHFGNGTRLTVT.

The genes are TRBV7-3 and TRBJ2-6; D may correspond to TRBD1 or TRBD2 (5 bases each). Germline CDR1 reads SGHTA; CDR2 reads FQGTGA. The germline V and J ends were trimmed by 6 bases and 0 bases, with 18 bases remaining between them. CDR3 length: 18 amino acids. CDR3 sequence (DNA): TGTGCCAGCAGTAGTCCGGGACGTAGCCTCTCTGGGGCCAACGTCCTGACTTTC. It yields the protein CASSSPGRSLSGANVLTF.

This clonotype was detected a few times. This chain connects TRBV6-5 to TRBJ2-7, with D perhaps TRBD2 (5 bases). Germline assignment: CDR1 MNHEY and CDR2 SVGAGI. The CDR3 spans 15 residues. Trimming shortened V by 4 bases and J by 1 base, and 14 bases separated the two germline ends. CDR3 sequence reads: CASSFGEGRSYEQYF. In DNA form, the CDR3 reads TGTGCCAGCAGTTTCGGAGAGGGCAGGTCCTACGAGCAGTACTTC.

The chain carries TRBV11-3 and TRBJ2-2, with D tentatively TRBD1 (6 bases). The CDR3 length is 13 residues. Germline CDR1 and CDR2: SGHNT and YENEEA. V gave up 5 bases and J gave up 9 bases, with 13 bases separating them. The CDR3 sequence is CASSVGGPRELFF. The CDR3 region has the DNA TGTGCCAGCAGCGTTGGGGGCCCCCGGGAGCTGTTTTTT.

The rearrangement joins TRBV27 to TRBJ2-2; the match to TRBD2 covers 7 bases. The germline gives CDR1 MNHEY, CDR2 SMNVEV (reference sequence). The CDR3 is 14 residues long. Trimming took 4 bases from V and 4 from J; bases not matched to a gene: 3. CDR3 sequence: CASSWSSGTGELFF. The CDR3 bases are TGTGCCAGCAGTTGGTCTAGCGGCACCGGGGAGCTGTTTTTT.

This clonotype was picked up many times. The gene calls are TRBV12-3 or TRBV12-4 and TRBJ2-2; 7 positions match TRBD1. J lost 5 bases, V lost 4 bases, and 4 bases had no gene match. The CDR3 totals 14 residues. The CDR3 bases are TGTGCCAGCAGTTCCAGACAGGGAACCGGGGAGCTGTTTTTT. It specifies CASSSRQGTGELFF.

This clonotype was observed a handful of times. The gene calls are TRBV14 and TRBJ2-1; TRBD2 matches at 8 bases. J lost 2 bases, V lost 3 bases, and 6 bases had no gene match. This CDR3 has 16 residues. From germline, CDR1 is SGHDN and CDR2 FVKESK. CDR3 loop: CASSQISGAAYNEQFF. The CDR3 DNA reads as TGTGCCAGCAGCCAGATTAGCGGGGCGGCCTACAATGAGCAGTTCTTC.

The rearrangement links TRBV19 to TRBJ1-5, with D perhaps TRBD1 (6 bases). From germline, CDR1 is LNHDA and CDR2 SQIVND (reference sequence). Trimming shortened V by 4 bases and J by 3 bases, and 10 bases separated the two germline ends. The CDR3 extends over 14 amino acids. The CDR3 region is CASSTRGTNQPQHF. Written as DNA, the CDR3 is TGTGCCAGTAGTACTAGGGGGACCAATCAGCCCCAGCATTTT.

This clonotype was counted a single time. The CDR3 coding sequence is TGTGCCAGCAGCCGTGACAGTGCGGGTAATTCACCCCTCCACTTT. Its protein product is CASSRDSAGNSPLHF. This chain links TRBV7-9 with TRBJ1-6, with D maybe TRBD1 (5 bases). Looked up from germline, CDR1 is SEHNR and CDR2 is FQNEAQ (reference sequence). Trimming removed 5 bases at V and 6 bases at J, with 14 bases between. There are 15 residues in the CDR3.

This clonotype was seen repeatedly, ten times or more. The J gene is TRBJ2-1, the V gene TRBV27, with TRBD2 matching 8 bases. Germline V gene sequence: CDR1 MNHEY, CDR2 SMNVEV (reference sequence). The CDR3 sequence is 13 residues long. Unmatched junction bases numbered 4, after V lost 6 bases and J lost 6 bases. CDR3 sequence reads: CASSSSGSNEQFF. CDR3 nucleotides: TGTGCCAGCAGCTCCAGCGGGAGCAATGAGCAGTTCTTC.

A note on this clonotype: This may arise from a read error, as a much more abundant clone is one base away. The J gene is TRBJ2-1, the V gene TRBV11-3; 9 bases are a match to TRBD1. The CDR3 spans 15 residues. Germline lookup yields CDR1 SGHNT and CDR2 YENEEA. CDR3 in amino acids: CTSSRSGTGYNEQFF. DNA for the CDR3: TGTACCAGCAGCCGCTCCGGGACAGGGTACAATGAGCAGTTCTTC.

This clonotype showed up many times. The J gene is TRBJ2-1, the V gene TRBV7-2; D remains unclear. Germline V gives CDR1 SGHTA, CDR2 FQGNSA. With 0 bases removed from V and 9 bases from J, the gap between germline ends came to 9 bases. This CDR3 spans 13 amino acids. This CDR3 reads CASSLAKSFEQFF. The CDR3 DNA is TGTGCCAGCAGCTTAGCGAAAAGTTTTGAGCAGTTCTTC.

The chain employs TRBV2 and TRBJ2-4, with D tentatively TRBD2 (6 bases). The CDR3 totals 14 residues. V was shortened by 7 bases and J by 8 bases, with 18 bases between the two germline ends. Germline V gene data show CDR1 as SNHLY and CDR2 as FYNNEI. CDR3 nucleotide sequence: TGTGCCAGCAAGGCTAGCGTCAGGGTTGACATTCAGTACTTC. This sequence encodes CASKASVRVDIQYF.

A remark on this clonotype: One end of the junction is discordant with germline, which a read error may explain. V is TRBV2 and J is TRBJ1-1; weak D call: TRBD1 (6 bases). From germline, CDR1 is SNHLY and CDR2 FYNNEI. The CDR3 consists of 10 residues. The chain's CDR3 is CASSEEGVSF. CDR3 sequence (DNA): TGTGCCAGCAGTGAAGAGGGGGTCAGCTTT.

This clonotype was counted a single time. The chain is built from TRBV14 and TRBJ2-2, with unresolved D. The CDR3 is 14 residues long. In germline, CDR1 is SGHDN, CDR2 FVKESK. V gave up 4 bases and J gave up 1 base, with 7 bases separating them. CDR3 coding DNA: TGTGCCAGCAGCCCTACATGGAACACCGGGGAGCTGTTTTTT. Protein product: CASSPTWNTGELFF.